A single sample is the source of the 19 T cell receptor beta chains below, sequenced in a study of PD-1 blockade in classical Hodgkin lymphoma (TCRdb year 2020). Libraries were made using the immunoSEQ multiplex PCR assay. TCRdb limited this immuneACCESS table to in-frame rearrangements with V and J called. A share of clones is missing; checked studies link under half to unresolved V genes, and the rest is unexplained. The sample table contains 30,000 to 50,000 clones; only one count was recorded for over 60% of them. Approximately 11% of the sample is held by the ten biggest clonotypes. The time point label corresponds to: cycle 1 day 1 (C1D1), immediately before nivolumab initiation. Every trial patient had relapsed following autologous stem cell transplantation, and prior brentuximab vedotin exposure was what differed among cohorts A, B and C. The material sequenced was peripheral blood mononuclear cells (PBMCs), taken at baseline. All receptors derive from a human donor with classical Hodgkin lymphoma.

V usage is TRBV6-6 and J usage is TRBJ2-7, with TRBD1 as a possible D gene (5 bases). Germline-derived CDR1 and CDR2 are MNHNY and SVGAGI (reference sequence). With 4 bases removed from V and 2 bases from J, the gap between germline ends came to 9 bases. The CDR3 totals 13 residues. CDR3 coding DNA: TGTGCCAGCAGTTTAACCAGGGCCTACGAGCAGTACTTC. This gives the protein CASSLTRAYEQYF.

The rearrangement uses TRBV10-1 and TRBJ2-1, with no clear D. CDR3 length: 16 residues. The germline gives CDR1 WNHNN, CDR2 SYGVQD (reference sequence). With 0 bases removed from V and 5 bases from J, the gap between germline ends came to 14 bases. CDR3 residues: CASSESIGVADNEQFF. DNA of the CDR3: TGCGCCAGCAGTGAGTCGATTGGGGTGGCCGACAATGAGCAGTTCTTC.

This clone was detected only a few times. V is TRBV10-3 and J is TRBJ2-7, with 8 bases lining up with TRBD1. The junction had 8 bases not matched to a gene; V was cut back by 3 bases and J by 4 bases. The CDR3 length is 15 residues. Germline assignment: CDR1 ENHRY and CDR2 SYGVKD. CDR3 loop: CAISDPGQAGYEQYF. The CDR3 region has the DNA TGTGCCATCAGTGATCCGGGACAGGCGGGGTACGAGCAGTACTTC.

The chain joins TRBV28 to TRBJ2-7; the D is unclear. The V gene lost 8 bases and the J gene lost 4 bases, with 12 bases spanning the gap. Germline CDR1 and CDR2: MDHEN and SYDVKM. The CDR3 is 12 residues long. The CDR3, as DNA: TGTGCCAGCGGCAGTGAGGCTTACGAGCAGTACTTC. Translated, it gives CASGSEAYEQYF.

The chain has TRBV27 and TRBJ2-7; 8 positions match TRBD1. The CDR3 covers 15 residues. The J segment lost 3 bases and the V segment lost 5 bases, leaving 9 bases of the junction unmatched. Germline CDR1 is MNHEY and CDR2 is SMNVEV (reference sequence). CDR3 nucleotide sequence: TGTGCCAGCAGTAGGCAGGGGGCTCATCTCTACGAGCAGTACTTC. Protein: CASSRQGAHLYEQYF.

This chain joins TRBV19 and TRBJ2-1; 10 bases line up with TRBD2. The CDR3 consists of 16 residues. Germline V gene sequence: CDR1 LNHDA, CDR2 SQIVND (reference sequence). V trimming: 2 bases; J trimming: 3 bases; junction bases outside the gene matches: 4. CDR3 amino acids: CASSIRTSGYYNEQFF. The CDR3 DNA reads TGTGCCAGTAGTATAAGGACTAGCGGATACTACAATGAGCAGTTCTTC. The whole variable domain, filled in from reference TRBV19 and TRBJ2-1, reads DGGITQSPKYLFRKEGQNVTLSCEQNLNHDAMYWYRQDPGQGLRLIYYSQIVNDFQKGDIAEGYSVSREKKESFPLTVTSAQKNPTAFYLCASSIRTSGYYNEQFFGPGTRLTVL.

The chain links TRBV6-1 to TRBJ1-2; D unresolved. Germline assignment: CDR1 MNHNS and CDR2 SASEGT. Trimming stripped 5 bases from V and 0 bases from J, with 7 bases between. This CDR3 is built from 13 residues. CDR3 sequence (DNA): TGTGCCAGCAGTCTCCAAACTAACTATGGCTACACCTTC. This codes for CASSLQTNYGYTF.

This clone was counted only a few times. The V and J genes are TRBV10-3 and TRBJ1-5; 8 nucleotides line up with TRBD1. Germline-derived CDR1 and CDR2 are ENHRY and SYGVKD. This CDR3 has 15 residues. The V segment lost 3 bases and the J segment 2 bases; nucleotides outside the gene matches: 3. The CDR3 DNA follows: TGTGCCATCAGTGATTCGGGACAGGGCAATCAGCCCCAGCATTTT. Its protein is CAISDSGQGNQPQHF.

V usage is TRBV28 and J usage is TRBJ1-6, with TRBD1 matching over 9 bases. The V gene end was trimmed by 3 bases and the J gene end by 4 bases; junction bases not matched to a gene: 4. CDR1 and CDR2 (germline): MDHEN, SYDVKM. This CDR3 is built from 16 residues. The CDR3 sequence: CASSFRDREYNSPLHF. In DNA, the CDR3 is TGTGCCAGCAGTTTCCGGGACAGGGAGTATAATTCACCCCTCCACTTT.

In this sample, this clone turned up a few times. The chain carries TRBV2 and TRBJ2-7; perhaps TRBD1 as D (5 bases). Germline CDR1 SNHLY, CDR2 FYNNEI. The CDR3 consists of 14 residues. V lost 4 bases, J lost 0 bases, and 10 bases lay in between. CDR3 protein: CASSAGPLSYEQYF. In DNA form, the CDR3 reads TGTGCCAGCAGTGCAGGGCCCCTCTCCTACGAGCAGTACTTC.

The rearrangement uses TRBV5-1 and TRBJ2-7; TRBD2 aligns across 12 bases. With 4 bases clipped from V and 3 bases from J, the junction kept 8 bases outside the gene matches. Germline assignment: CDR1 SGHRS and CDR2 YFSETQ. This CDR3 has 16 amino acids. The CDR3 sequence: CASSNPVGLAGYEQYF. CDR3 in DNA: TGCGCCAGCAGCAATCCTGTGGGACTAGCGGGCTACGAGCAGTACTTC.

The chain couples TRBV2 to TRBJ2-4; D call uncertain. Germline CDR1 reads SNHLY; CDR2 reads FYNNEI. The CDR3 extends over 14 amino acids. Trimming shortened V by 6 bases and J by 8 bases, and 17 bases separated the two germline ends. The CDR3 DNA follows: TGTGCCAGCAGCGTCTCCGGGCCTACGGACATTCAGTACTTC. Translating gives CASSVSGPTDIQYF.

A single count supports this clone. The V gene is TRBV5-6, the J gene TRBJ1-1; no definite D call. Trimming removed 5 bases from V and 0 bases from J, with 14 bases in between. Germline V gives CDR1 SGHDT, CDR2 YYEEEE. The length of the CDR3 is 15 residues. The CDR3 nucleotides read TGTGCCAGCAGTCAGTTGGTACTGCTGAACACTGAAGCTTTCTTT. Its protein is CASSQLVLLNTEAFF.

V gene TRBV19 combines with J gene TRBJ2-1; the D is unclear. Germline V gene data show CDR1 as LNHDA and CDR2 as SQIVND (reference sequence). The germline V and J ends were trimmed by 5 bases and 8 bases, with 16 bases remaining between them. The CDR3 consists of 14 residues. CDR3 region: CASSPSQADHEQFF. The CDR3 DNA follows: TGTGCCAGTAGTCCCTCCCAGGCGGACCATGAGCAGTTCTTC.

This clone was seen once. The rearrangement uses TRBV9 and TRBJ2-5, with TRBD2 identical over 7 bases. This CDR3 is 13 amino acids long. Germline values: CDR1 SGDLS, CDR2 YYNGEE. The J segment lost 2 bases and the V segment lost 2 bases, leaving 0 bases of the junction unmatched. The CDR3 region is CASSVGGQETQYF. The DNA of the CDR3 is TGTGCCAGCAGCGTGGGGGGGCAAGAGACCCAGTACTTC.

This chain joins TRBV2 and TRBJ1-1; 7 nucleotides align to TRBD1. Trimming removed 10 bases from V and 1 base from J; junction bases left unmatched: 6. The CDR3 is 13 residues long. CDR1 SNHLY and CDR2 FYNNEI come from the germline V gene. This CDR3 reads CANRRDRNTEAFF. CDR3 bases: TGTGCCAACCGCCGGGACAGGAACACTGAAGCTTTCTTT. Combining the CDR3 with reference TRBV2 and TRBJ1-1 gives the whole variable domain EPEVTQTPSHQVTQMGQEVILRCVPISNHLYFYWYRQILGQKVEFLVSFYNNEISEKSEIFDDQFSVERPDGSNFTLKIRSTKLEDSAMYFCANRRDRNTEAFFGQGTRLTVV.

The V and J genes are TRBV5-1 and TRBJ2-1; no clear D gene. Germline V gene lookup returns CDR1 SGHRS and CDR2 YFSETQ. The CDR3 length is 13 residues. V was shortened by 1 base and J by 3 bases, with 5 bases between the two germline ends. CDR3 amino acids: CASSLRRYNEQFF. The CDR3 region has the DNA TGCGCCAGCAGCTTGCGGCGCTACAATGAGCAGTTCTTC.

CDR3 coding DNA: TGCGCCAGCAGCCTCATAGGGACTGGGGTCACCGGGGAGCTGTTTTTT. This codes for CASSLIGTGVTGELFF. V gene TRBV4-1 combines with J gene TRBJ2-2; D might be TRBD2 (6 bases). The CDR3 length is 16 residues. Between the trimmed V and J ends, which lost 4 bases and 4 bases, there was a span of 16 bases. Germline V CDR1 and CDR2: MGHRA, YSYEKL.

The V gene is TRBV7-2, the J gene TRBJ2-6; D remains ambiguous. This CDR3 has 18 residues. V lost 5 bases and J 5 bases, leaving 22 bases between the germline ends. Germline V lookup: CDR1 SGHTA, CDR2 FQGNSA. The CDR3 is CASSAIRDRQSRANVLTF. CDR3 coding DNA: TGTGCCAGCAGCGCAATCCGCGATCGACAAAGTCGGGCCAACGTCCTGACTTTC.